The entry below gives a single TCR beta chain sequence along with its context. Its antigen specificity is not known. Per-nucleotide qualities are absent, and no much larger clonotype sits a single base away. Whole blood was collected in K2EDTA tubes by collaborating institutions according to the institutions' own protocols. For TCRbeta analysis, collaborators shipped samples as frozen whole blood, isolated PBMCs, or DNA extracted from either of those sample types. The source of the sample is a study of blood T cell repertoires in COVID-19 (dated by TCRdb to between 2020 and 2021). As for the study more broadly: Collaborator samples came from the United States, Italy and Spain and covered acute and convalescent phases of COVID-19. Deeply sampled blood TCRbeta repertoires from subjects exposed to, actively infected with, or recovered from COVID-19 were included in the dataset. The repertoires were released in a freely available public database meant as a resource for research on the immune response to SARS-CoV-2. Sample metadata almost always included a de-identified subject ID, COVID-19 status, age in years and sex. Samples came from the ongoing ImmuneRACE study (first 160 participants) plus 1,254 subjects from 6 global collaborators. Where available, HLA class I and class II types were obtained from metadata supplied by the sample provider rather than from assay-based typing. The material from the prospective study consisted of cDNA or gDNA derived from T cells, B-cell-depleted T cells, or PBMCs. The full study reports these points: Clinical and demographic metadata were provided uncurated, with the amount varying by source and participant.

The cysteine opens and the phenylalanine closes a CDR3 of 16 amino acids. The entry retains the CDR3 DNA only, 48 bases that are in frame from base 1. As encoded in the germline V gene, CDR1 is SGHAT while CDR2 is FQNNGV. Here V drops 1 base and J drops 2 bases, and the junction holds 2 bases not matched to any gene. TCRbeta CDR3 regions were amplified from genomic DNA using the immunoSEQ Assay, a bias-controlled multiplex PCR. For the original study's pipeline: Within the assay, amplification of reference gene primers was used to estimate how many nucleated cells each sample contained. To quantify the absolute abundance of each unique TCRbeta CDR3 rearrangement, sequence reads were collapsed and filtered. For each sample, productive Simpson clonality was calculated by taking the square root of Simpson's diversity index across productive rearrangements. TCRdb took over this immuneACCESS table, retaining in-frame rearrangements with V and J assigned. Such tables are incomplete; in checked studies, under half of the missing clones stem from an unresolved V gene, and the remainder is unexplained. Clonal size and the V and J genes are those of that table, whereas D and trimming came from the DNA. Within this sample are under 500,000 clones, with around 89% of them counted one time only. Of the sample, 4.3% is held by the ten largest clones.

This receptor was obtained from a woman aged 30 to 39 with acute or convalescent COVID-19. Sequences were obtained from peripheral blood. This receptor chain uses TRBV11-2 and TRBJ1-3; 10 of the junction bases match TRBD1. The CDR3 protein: CASSLGDRGTGNTIYF. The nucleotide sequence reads TGTGCCAGCAGCTTAGGGGACAGGGGAACTGGAAACACCATATATTTT. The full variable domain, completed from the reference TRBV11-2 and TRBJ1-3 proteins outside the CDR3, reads EAGVAQSPRYKIIEKRQSVAFWCNPISGHATLYWYQQILGQGPKLLIQFQNNGVVDDSQLPKDRFSAERLKGVDSTLKIQPAKLEDSAVYLCASSLGDRGTGNTIYFGEGSWLTVV.